This T cell receptor beta chain stems from a study of T-cell reconstitution after alpha-beta-depleted transplantation in children. Trimming took 3 bases from V and 4 from J; bases not matched to a gene: 11. Germline values: CDR1 MNHEY, CDR2 SVGAGI. CDR3 length: 17 residues. Preparing the TCRbeta library involved the use of unique molecular identifiers. One entry per CDR3 protein, called by TCRdb with MiXCR from the PCR reads. The table has 450,000 to 550,000 distinct CDR3 sequences, 11% seen once. Only a few counts were recorded for this clonotype. The antigen is not known. Study-wide results and caveats: Surviving recipient cells, namely T cells and thymic progenitors, were the source of high day-60 TCRbeta diversity in some patients. T-cell numbers and diversity one year post-transplant derived largely from freshly generated T cells. Reportedly, roughly two months post-transplant, alpha-beta T cells arose from several hundred expanded graft clones.

J is TRBJ2-2 and V is TRBV6-5; 7 bases line up with TRBD1. The input for sequencing was PBMCs, mostly from graft donor cells, taken 180 days after TCRalphabeta/CD19-depleted stem cell transplant. The clonotype originates from a female patient aged 2-10 years who had a stem cell transplant for aplastic anemia, so the T cells may come from the graft donor. In nucleotides, the CDR3 is TGTGCCAGCAGTTATGGGTTAGGGGGCCGACGCACCGGGGAGCTGTTTTTT. This translates into CASSYGLGGRRTGELFF.